Below are 29 T cell receptor beta chains sequenced from a single sample in a study of blood T cell repertoires in COVID-19. Produced via immunoSEQ multiplex PCR; TCRdb's table is partial and in-frame only. The sample shows hundreds of thousands of clones, roughly 89% of them seen only once. Sequenced sample: PBMCs or T cells enriched from blood (not recorded which). All receptors come from a woman between 25 and 40 years old with acute COVID-19.

The chain combines TRBV5-1 with TRBJ2-1; D perhaps matches TRBD2 (5 bases). The CDR3 is made up of 16 amino acids. The germline V and J ends were trimmed by 4 bases and 5 bases, with 19 bases remaining between them. Germline assignment: CDR1 SGHRS and CDR2 YFSETQ. The CDR3 region has the DNA TGCGCCAGCAGCATAATAGGGCCGCGGCGGGACAATGAGCAGTTCTTC. This translates into CASSIIGPRRDNEQFF.

This chain connects TRBV10-3 to TRBJ1-2; 8 bases match TRBD1. The CDR3 length is 17 residues. With 3 bases clipped from V and 4 bases from J, the junction kept 13 bases outside the gene matches. Germline V gives CDR1 ENHRY, CDR2 SYGVKD. CDR3 in amino acids: CAISDPSGTGATYGYTF. CDR3 sequence (DNA): TGTGCCATCAGTGACCCATCCGGGACAGGAGCTACCTATGGCTACACCTTC.

With regard to this clone: A read error may account for a junction end that differs from germline. The chain recombines TRBV6-5 with TRBJ1-4; D ambiguous. Germline V gives CDR1 MNHEY, CDR2 SVGAGI. The CDR3 loop spans 14 amino acids. This chain's CDR3 is CASSTGITSEKLFF. The CDR3 DNA reads TGTGCCAGCAGCACCGGGATCACTAGTGAAAAACTGTTTTTT.

This clone was counted only a few times. The V and J genes are TRBV2 and TRBJ1-3; 7 bases agree with TRBD1. Germline CDR1 and CDR2: SNHLY and FYNNEI. CDR3 size: 16 residues. The junction had 6 bases not matched to a gene; V was cut back by 4 bases and J by 0 bases. DNA of the CDR3: TGTGCCAGCAGTGCTGGACAGGCTAGCTCTGGAAACACCATATATTTT. It is translated as CASSAGQASSGNTIYF.

The chain is built from TRBV5-1 and TRBJ2-7; 7 bases line up with TRBD1. The CDR3 has 14 amino acids. The junction had 8 bases not matched to a gene; V was cut back by 4 bases and J by 4 bases. Germline CDR1 is SGHRS and CDR2 is YFSETQ. CDR3 in amino acids: CASSTGQVTYEQYF. The DNA for the CDR3 is TGCGCCAGCAGCACCGGACAGGTAACGTACGAGCAGTACTTC.

The genes are TRBV2 and TRBJ1-2; weak D call: TRBD1 (6 bases). The CDR3 contains 12 residues. The V and J ends lost 6 bases and 11 bases respectively, with 16 bases between them. CDR1 SNHLY and CDR2 FYNNEI come from the germline V gene. The CDR3 sequence is CASRRQVEGYTF. The CDR3 DNA reads as TGTGCCAGCAGGAGACAGGTCGAGGGGTACACCTTC.

V is TRBV9 and J is TRBJ1-2; 8 bases agree with TRBD1. Unmatched junction bases numbered 10, after V lost 0 bases and J lost 0 bases. Germline V lookup: CDR1 SGDLS, CDR2 YYNGEE. This CDR3 has 18 residues. The CDR3 sequence: CASSVAGTGNYPNYGYTF. CDR3 nucleotide sequence: TGTGCCAGCAGCGTAGCTGGGACAGGCAACTACCCTAACTATGGCTACACCTTC.

This clone turned up a few times. The gene calls are TRBV6-5 and TRBJ1-1, with 7 bases lining up with TRBD1. CDR3 length: 12 residues. Germline lookup yields CDR1 MNHEY and CDR2 SVGAGI. The junction had 9 bases not matched to a gene; V was cut back by 6 bases and J by 11 bases. The CDR3 region is CASRNDGTVAFF. Written as DNA, the CDR3 is TGTGCCAGCAGGAACGACGGGACAGTTGCTTTCTTT.

The chain employs TRBV5-6 and TRBJ2-1; D is uncertain. Germline V gives CDR1 SGHDT, CDR2 YYEEEE. Between the trimmed V and J ends, which lost 0 bases and 2 bases, there was a span of 9 bases. The CDR3 runs 15 residues. The CDR3 coding sequence is TGTGCCAGCAGCTTGGGAGACTCACCCTACAATGAGCAGTTCTTC. This sequence encodes CASSLGDSPYNEQFF.

In its sample, this clone was seen a few times. This sequence joins TRBV29-1 and TRBJ2-5, with D tentatively TRBD1 (7 bases). CDR1 and CDR2 from the germline V gene are SQVTM and ANQGSEA. The length of the CDR3 is 12 residues. V was trimmed by 6 bases and J by 6 bases, leaving 14 bases between them. The CDR3 region is CSVRGDVKTQYF. The CDR3 nucleotides read TGCAGCGTCAGGGGGGACGTAAAGACCCAGTACTTC. The complete variable domain, with remaining parts taken from reference TRBV29-1 and TRBJ2-5, reads SAVISQKPSRDICQRGTSLTIQCQVDSQVTMMFWYRQQPGQSLTLIATANQGSEATYESGFVIDKFPISRPNLTFSTLTVSNMSPEDSSIYLCSVRGDVKTQYFGPGTRLLVL.

This clone appeared a few times. The V call is TRBV6-1, the J call TRBJ1-5; D might be TRBD1 (6 bases). Per the germline V gene, CDR1 is MNHNS and CDR2 is SASEGT. The V and J ends lost 5 bases and 7 bases respectively, with 12 bases between them. CDR3 length: 13 residues. For the CDR3, the DNA is TGTGCCAGCAGTCCCAGGGGAGGGCAGCCCCAGCATTTT. Translated, it gives CASSPRGGQPQHF.

The CDR3 DNA is TGCGCCAGCAGCCAAGGTTCAGGGTATTCCGGCTATGGCTACACCTTC. Protein: CASSQGSGYSGYGYTF. J is TRBJ1-2 and V is TRBV4-3; weak D call: TRBD1 (5 bases). The V and J ends lost 1 base and 4 bases respectively, with 16 bases between them. The CDR3 loop spans 16 amino acids. Germline V gene sequence: CDR1 LGHNA, CDR2 YSLEER.

The chain links TRBV6-2 or TRBV6-3 to TRBJ2-7, with 8 bases that match TRBD1. The V segment lost 6 bases and the J segment 2 bases; nucleotides outside the gene matches: 6. The CDR3 contains 14 residues. CDR1 and CDR2 from the germline V gene are MNHEY and SVGEGT. In nucleotides, the CDR3 is TGTGCCAGCAGCTCCGACAGGGGTGCCTACGAGCAGTACTTC. Its translation: CASSSDRGAYEQYF.

A note on this clone: This sequence may be a read error, since a much larger clone differs from it by one base. For the CDR3, the DNA is TGTGCCAGCAGCGGGCAGAACACCGGGGAGCTGTTTTTT. This gives the protein CASSGQNTGELFF. This chain uses TRBV5-5 with TRBJ2-2, with D uncertain. The germline CDR1 and CDR2 sequences are SGHKS and YYEKEE (reference sequence). This CDR3 contains 13 residues. V dropped 4 bases and J dropped 1 base, with 5 bases sitting between them.

This sequence joins TRBV3-1 (or the pseudogene TRBV3-2) and TRBJ1-5, with D maybe TRBD1 (5 bases). The V end was cut by 4 bases, the J end by 4 bases, with 11 bases between. CDR3 size: 14 residues. Germline lookup yields CDR1 LGHDT and CDR2 YNNKEL (reference sequence). The CDR3 protein is CASSPVGGNQPQHF. In nucleotides, the CDR3 is TGTGCCAGCAGCCCGGTGGGGGGGAATCAGCCCCAGCATTTT.

The rearrangement joins TRBV7-2 to TRBJ2-7; the D gene is possibly TRBD2 (6 bases). The CDR3 extends over 14 amino acids. Germline CDR1 SGHTA, CDR2 FQGNSA. Deletions cut 3 bases from V and 6 bases from J, with 15 bases between. The CDR3 bases are TGTGCCAGCAGCTTTCCGGGGGTTCTGCGCGAGCAGTACTTC. As protein: CASSFPGVLREQYF.

The V and J genes are TRBV7-9 and TRBJ1-5, with TRBD1 matching over 10 bases. Germline CDR1 SEHNR, CDR2 FQNEAQ (reference sequence). The CDR3 loop spans 15 amino acids. V lost 5 bases to trimming and J lost 7 bases; unmatched junction nucleotides: 8. CDR3 DNA sequence: TGTGCCAGCAGCCGGACAGGGGGAGGACGACAGCCCCAGCATTTT. It yields the protein CASSRTGGGRQPQHF.

This clone showed up just a few times. The chain couples TRBV12-3 or TRBV12-4 to TRBJ1-2; maybe TRBD1 (5 bases). The CDR3 extends over 13 amino acids. Trimming pared 6 bases from V and 5 bases from J, leaving 13 bases between. The CDR3: CASSPGQRYGYTF. Written as DNA, the CDR3 is TGTGCCAGCAGCCCAGGACAACGATATGGCTACACCTTC.

This rearrangement joins TRBV6-6 to TRBJ1-2; 7 bases fit TRBD1. V was clipped by 6 bases and J by 5 bases; unmatched bases: 15. CDR1 and CDR2 (germline): MNHNY, SVGAGI (reference sequence). The CDR3 covers 16 residues. The CDR3 DNA sequence: TGTGCCAGCAGGTCGCACCCGGACAGGATTGGATATGGCTACACCTTC. Translated, it gives CASRSHPDRIGYGYTF.

The CDR3 loop is CASSVDRIQETQYF. Written as DNA, the CDR3 is TGTGCCAGCAGCGTCGACAGGATACAAGAGACCCAGTACTTC. The rearrangement joins TRBV7-9 to TRBJ2-5, with D possibly being TRBD1 (6 bases). CDR1 is SEHNR and CDR2 is FQNEAQ in the germline V gene (reference sequence). This CDR3 is 14 amino acids long. With 5 bases removed from V and 2 bases from J, the gap between germline ends came to 12 bases.

V is TRBV6-2 or TRBV6-3 and J is TRBJ1-3, with TRBD1 identical over 9 bases. The V gene's germline CDR1 is MNHEY and CDR2 SVGEGT. The CDR3 loop spans 15 amino acids. The junction had 6 bases not matched to a gene; V was cut back by 6 bases and J by 3 bases. CDR3 nucleotide sequence: TGTGCCAGCAGCCGCACAGGGGGCTTTGGAAACACCATATATTTT. This gives the protein CASSRTGGFGNTIYF.

CDR3 sequence: CASSQASPGKLFF. Written as DNA, the CDR3 is TGTGCCAGCAGCCAAGCGTCTCCGGGGAAACTGTTTTTT. J is TRBJ1-4 and V is TRBV3-1 (or the pseudogene TRBV3-2); D remains unclear. The V end was cut by 1 base, the J end by 11 bases, with 11 bases between. The length of the CDR3 is 13 residues. Germline V CDR1 and CDR2: LGHDT, YNNKEL (reference sequence).

The CDR3 DNA follows: TGTGCCAGCAGCCCGTCACTCGACAGTGAAGCTTTCTTT. This codes for CASSPSLDSEAFF. The chain carries TRBV5-4 and TRBJ1-1; TRBD1 might be the D (5 bases). Germline-derived CDR1 and CDR2 are SGHNT and YYREEE (reference sequence). CDR3 length: 13 amino acids. V lost 4 bases and J lost 7, with 14 bases in between.

The table lists this clone with a count of one. This chain links TRBV5-1 with TRBJ2-7; 11 positions agree with TRBD2. The junction had 5 bases not matched to a gene; V was cut back by 0 bases and J by 3 bases. This CDR3 has 16 amino acids. Germline V lookup: CDR1 SGHRS, CDR2 YFSETQ. CDR3 sequence: CASSLDLAGGRYEQYF. The CDR3 nucleotides are TGCGCCAGCAGCTTGGATCTAGCGGGGGGCCGCTACGAGCAGTACTTC.

The gene calls are TRBV11-2 and TRBJ2-1; 9 positions agree with TRBD1. The CDR3 consists of 18 residues. Germline CDR1 SGHAT, CDR2 FQNNGV. After removal of 5 bases from V and 5 bases from J, the junction contained 16 bases not matched to a gene. The CDR3 loop is CASSPRDRAEYRHNEQFF. The CDR3 DNA follows: TGTGCCAGCAGCCCCCGGGACAGGGCCGAGTACCGTCACAATGAGCAGTTCTTC.

This sequence joins TRBV7-6 and TRBJ1-3; no firm D call. Germline V gene sequence: CDR1 SGHVS, CDR2 FNYEAQ. The CDR3 has 16 residues. V lost 5 bases and J 0 bases, leaving 14 bases between the germline ends. This CDR3 is CASSQDPTVSGNTIYF. CDR3 nucleotides: TGTGCCAGCAGCCAAGACCCCACAGTCTCTGGAAACACCATATATTTT.

The chain joins TRBV21-1 to TRBJ1-2. TRBV21-1 is a listed pseudogene. The CDR3 has 14 residues. Here the CDR3 DNA reads TGTGCCAGCAGCGAAAAATGTGAGTCCTATGGCTACACCTTC. Amino acid sequence: CASSEKCESYGYTF.

The chain recombines TRBV10-3 with TRBJ2-3, with 14 positions matching TRBD2. The V gene end was trimmed by 11 bases and the J gene end by 4 bases; junction bases not matched to a gene: 11. This CDR3 has 16 amino acids. Germline CDR1 is ENHRY and CDR2 is SYGVKD. Written as DNA, the CDR3 is TGTGCCTCCCAAGAGGGACTAGCGGGGGAGGCAGATACGCAGTATTTT. It encodes CASQEGLAGEADTQYF.

The V gene is TRBV5-5, the J gene TRBJ2-1; D is possibly TRBD1 (5 bases). Trimming pared 3 bases from V and 9 bases from J, leaving 10 bases between. Germline CDR1 is SGHKS and CDR2 is YYEKEE (reference sequence). The CDR3 totals 12 residues. The CDR3 sequence is CASSSGSPEQFF. Written as DNA, the CDR3 is TGTGCCAGCAGCTCAGGGTCCCCTGAGCAGTTCTTC.